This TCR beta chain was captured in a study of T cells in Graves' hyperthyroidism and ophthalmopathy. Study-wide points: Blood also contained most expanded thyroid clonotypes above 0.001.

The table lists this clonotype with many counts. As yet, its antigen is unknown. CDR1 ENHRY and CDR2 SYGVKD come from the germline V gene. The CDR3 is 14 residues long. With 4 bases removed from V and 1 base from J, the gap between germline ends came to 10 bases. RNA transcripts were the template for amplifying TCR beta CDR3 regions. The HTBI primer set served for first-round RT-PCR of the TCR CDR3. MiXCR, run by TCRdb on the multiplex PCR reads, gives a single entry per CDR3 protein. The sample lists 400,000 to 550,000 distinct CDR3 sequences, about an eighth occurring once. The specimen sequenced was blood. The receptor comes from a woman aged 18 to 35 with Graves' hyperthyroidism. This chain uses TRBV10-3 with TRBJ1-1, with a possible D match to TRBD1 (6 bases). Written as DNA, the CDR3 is TGTGCCATCAGTGGAACGACAGGGAACACTGAAGCTTTCTTT. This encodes CAISGTTGNTEAFF.